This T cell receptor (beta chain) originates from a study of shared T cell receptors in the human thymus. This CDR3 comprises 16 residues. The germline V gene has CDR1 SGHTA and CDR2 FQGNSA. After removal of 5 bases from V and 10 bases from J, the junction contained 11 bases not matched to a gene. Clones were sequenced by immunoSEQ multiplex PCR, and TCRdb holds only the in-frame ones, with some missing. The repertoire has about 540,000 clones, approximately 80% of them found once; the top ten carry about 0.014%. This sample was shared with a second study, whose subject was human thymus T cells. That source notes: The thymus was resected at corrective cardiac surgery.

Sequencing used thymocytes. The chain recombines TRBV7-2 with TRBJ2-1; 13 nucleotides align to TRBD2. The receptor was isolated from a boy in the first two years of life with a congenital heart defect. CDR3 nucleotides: TGTGCCAGCAGCCCCACGGGACTAGCGGGATCTAGGGAGCAGTTCTTC. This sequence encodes CASSPTGLAGSREQFF. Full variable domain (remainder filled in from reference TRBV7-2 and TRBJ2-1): GAGVSQSPSNKVTEKGKDVELRCDPISGHTALYWYRQSLGQGLEFLIYFQGNSAPDKSGLPSDRFSAERTGGSVSTLTIQRTQQEDSAVYLCASSPTGLAGSREQFFGPGTRLTVL.